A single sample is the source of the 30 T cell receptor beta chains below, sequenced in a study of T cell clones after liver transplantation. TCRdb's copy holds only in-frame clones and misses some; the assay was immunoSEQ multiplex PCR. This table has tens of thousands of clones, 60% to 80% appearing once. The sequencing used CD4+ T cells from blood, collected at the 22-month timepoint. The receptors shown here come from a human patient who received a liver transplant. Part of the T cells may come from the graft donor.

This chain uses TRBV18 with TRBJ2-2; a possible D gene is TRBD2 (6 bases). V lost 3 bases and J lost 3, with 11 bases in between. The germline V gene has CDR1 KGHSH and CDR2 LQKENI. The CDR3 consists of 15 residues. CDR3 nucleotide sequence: TGTGCCAGCTCACCTGGGAGGATGTACACCGGGGAGCTGTTTTTT. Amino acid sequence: CASSPGRMYTGELFF.

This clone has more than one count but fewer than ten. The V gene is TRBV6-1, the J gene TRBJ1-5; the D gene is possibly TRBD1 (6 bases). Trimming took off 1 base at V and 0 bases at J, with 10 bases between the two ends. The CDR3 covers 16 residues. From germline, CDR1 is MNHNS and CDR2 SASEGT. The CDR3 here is CASSEGAGASNQPQHF. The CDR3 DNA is TGTGCCAGCAGTGAAGGGGCAGGGGCTAGCAATCAGCCCCAGCATTTT.

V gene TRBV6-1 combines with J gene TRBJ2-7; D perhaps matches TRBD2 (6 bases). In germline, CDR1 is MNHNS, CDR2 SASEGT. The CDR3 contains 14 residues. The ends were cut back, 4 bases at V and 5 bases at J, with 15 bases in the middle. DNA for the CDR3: TGTGCCAGCAGTGGGTCGGGGAGGAAGAACGAGCAGTACTTC. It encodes CASSGSGRKNEQYF.

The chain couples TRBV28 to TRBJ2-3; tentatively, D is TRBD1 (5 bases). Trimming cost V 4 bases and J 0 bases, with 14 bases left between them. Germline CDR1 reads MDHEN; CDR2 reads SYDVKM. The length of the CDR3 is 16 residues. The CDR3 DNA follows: TGTGCCAGCAGTTCCCGACAGAAGACTAGCACAGATACGCAGTATTTT. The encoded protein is CASSSRQKTSTDTQYF.

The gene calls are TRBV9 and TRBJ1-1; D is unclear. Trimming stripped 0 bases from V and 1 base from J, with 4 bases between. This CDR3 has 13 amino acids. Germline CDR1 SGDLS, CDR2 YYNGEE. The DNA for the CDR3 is TGTGCCAGCAGCGTAGACGGGAACACTGAAGCTTTCTTT. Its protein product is CASSVDGNTEAFF.

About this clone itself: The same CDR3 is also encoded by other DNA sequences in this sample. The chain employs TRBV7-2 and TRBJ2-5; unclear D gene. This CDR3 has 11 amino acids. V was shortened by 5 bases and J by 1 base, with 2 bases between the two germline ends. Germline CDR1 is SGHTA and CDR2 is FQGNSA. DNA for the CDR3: TGTGCCAGCAGCCCCCAAGAGACCCAGTACTTC. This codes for CASSPQETQYF.

The CDR3 coding sequence is TGTGCCATCCCGAGGGCCAGCGGGGGCAATGAGCAGTTCTTC. Its translation is CAIPRASGGNEQFF. The chain links TRBV10-3 to TRBJ2-1, with TRBD2 matching 8 bases. The CDR3 has 14 residues. CDR1 and CDR2 from the germline V gene are ENHRY and SYGVKD. V shed 8 bases and J 6 bases; nucleotides not matched to a gene: 9.

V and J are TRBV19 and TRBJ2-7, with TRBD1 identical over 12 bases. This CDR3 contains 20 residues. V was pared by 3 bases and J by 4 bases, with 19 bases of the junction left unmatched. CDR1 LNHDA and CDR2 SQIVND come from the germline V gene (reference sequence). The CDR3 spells CASSIRTGTGGYFKEYEQYF. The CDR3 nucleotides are TGTGCCAGTAGTATCCGAACCGGGACAGGGGGCTACTTTAAGGAATACGAGCAGTACTTC.

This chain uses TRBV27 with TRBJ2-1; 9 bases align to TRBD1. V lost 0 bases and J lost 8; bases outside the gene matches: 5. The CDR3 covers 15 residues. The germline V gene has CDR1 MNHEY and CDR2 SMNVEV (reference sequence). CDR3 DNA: TGTGCCAGCAGTTTATCGCGGGACAGGGTTCATGAGCAGTTCTTC. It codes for CASSLSRDRVHEQFF.

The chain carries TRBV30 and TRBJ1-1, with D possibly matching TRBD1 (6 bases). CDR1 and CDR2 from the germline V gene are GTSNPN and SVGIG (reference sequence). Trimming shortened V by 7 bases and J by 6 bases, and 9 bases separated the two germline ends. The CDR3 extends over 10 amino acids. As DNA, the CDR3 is TGTGCCTCCCACAGGGCTGAAGCTTTCTTT. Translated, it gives CASHRAEAFF.

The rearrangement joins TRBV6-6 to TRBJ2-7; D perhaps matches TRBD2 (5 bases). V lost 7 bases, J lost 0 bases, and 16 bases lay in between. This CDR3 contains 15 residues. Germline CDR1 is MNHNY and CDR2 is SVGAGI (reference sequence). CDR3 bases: TGTGCCAGCACTCGCGAGGGCAGGAGCTCCTACGAGCAGTACTTC. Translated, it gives CASTREGRSSYEQYF.

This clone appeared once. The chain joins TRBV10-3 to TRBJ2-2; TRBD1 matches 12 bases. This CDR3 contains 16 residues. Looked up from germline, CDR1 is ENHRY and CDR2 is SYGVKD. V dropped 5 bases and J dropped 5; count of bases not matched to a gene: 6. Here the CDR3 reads CAISRDRGQSTGELFF. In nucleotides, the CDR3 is TGTGCCATCAGTCGGGACAGGGGGCAAAGTACCGGGGAGCTGTTTTTT.

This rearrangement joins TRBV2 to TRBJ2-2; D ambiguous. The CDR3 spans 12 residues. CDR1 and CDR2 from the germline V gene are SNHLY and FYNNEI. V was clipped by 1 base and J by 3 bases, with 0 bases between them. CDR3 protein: CASSEDTGELFF. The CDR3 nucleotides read TGTGCCAGCAGTGAAGACACCGGGGAGCTGTTTTTT.

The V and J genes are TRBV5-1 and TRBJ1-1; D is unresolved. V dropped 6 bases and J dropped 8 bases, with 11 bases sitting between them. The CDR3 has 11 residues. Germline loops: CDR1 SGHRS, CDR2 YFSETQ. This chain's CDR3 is CASIGSTEAFF. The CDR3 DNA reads TGCGCCAGCATTGGGTCAACAGAAGCTTTCTTT.

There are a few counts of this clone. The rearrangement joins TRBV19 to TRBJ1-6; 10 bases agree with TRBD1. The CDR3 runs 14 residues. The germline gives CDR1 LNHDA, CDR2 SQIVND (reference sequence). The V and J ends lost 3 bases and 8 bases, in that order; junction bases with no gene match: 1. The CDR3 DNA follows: TGTGCCAGTAGTATTGGGACAGGGGATTCACCCCTCCACTTT. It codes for CASSIGTGDSPLHF.

The CDR3 bases are TGTGCCAGCAGCCACCCTAGCGGGGGGCCAATATACAATGAGCAGTTCTTC. Translating gives CASSHPSGGPIYNEQFF. The V call is TRBV27, the J call TRBJ2-1; 11 bases map to TRBD2. Germline V CDR1 and CDR2: MNHEY, SMNVEV (reference sequence). V trimming: 6 bases; J trimming: 4 bases; junction bases outside the gene matches: 11. This CDR3 is built from 17 residues.

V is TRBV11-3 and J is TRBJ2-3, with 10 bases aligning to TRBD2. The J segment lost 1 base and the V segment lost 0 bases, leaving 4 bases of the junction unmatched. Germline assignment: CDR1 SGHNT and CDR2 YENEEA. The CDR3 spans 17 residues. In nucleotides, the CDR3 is TGTGCCAGCAGCTTAGATTTCACTAGCGGGGGCACAGATACGCAGTATTTT. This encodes CASSLDFTSGGTDTQYF.

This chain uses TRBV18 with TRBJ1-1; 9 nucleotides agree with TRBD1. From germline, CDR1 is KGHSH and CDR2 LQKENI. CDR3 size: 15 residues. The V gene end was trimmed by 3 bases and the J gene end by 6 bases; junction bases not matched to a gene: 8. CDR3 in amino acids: CASSPGTGRDSEAFF. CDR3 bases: TGTGCCAGCTCACCCGGGACAGGGCGAGATTCTGAAGCTTTCTTT.

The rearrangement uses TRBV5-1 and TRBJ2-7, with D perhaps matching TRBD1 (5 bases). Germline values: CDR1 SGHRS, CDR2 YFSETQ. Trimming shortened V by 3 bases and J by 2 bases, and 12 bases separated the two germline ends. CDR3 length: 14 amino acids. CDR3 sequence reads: CASSSARTPYEQYF. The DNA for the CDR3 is TGCGCCAGCAGCTCGGCCCGGACACCCTACGAGCAGTACTTC.

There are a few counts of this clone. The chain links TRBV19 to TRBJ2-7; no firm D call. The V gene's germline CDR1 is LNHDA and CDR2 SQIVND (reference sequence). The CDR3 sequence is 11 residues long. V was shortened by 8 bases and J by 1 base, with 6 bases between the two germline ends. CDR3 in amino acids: CASLHSYEQYF. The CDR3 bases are TGTGCCAGTCTTCATTCCTACGAGCAGTACTTC.

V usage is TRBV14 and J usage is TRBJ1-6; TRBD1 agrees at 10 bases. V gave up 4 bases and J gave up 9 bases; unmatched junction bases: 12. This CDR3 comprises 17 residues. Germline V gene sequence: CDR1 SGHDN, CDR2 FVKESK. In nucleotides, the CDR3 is TGTGCCAGCAGCCGAAATACACCGGGACAGGGGACTTCACCCCTCCACTTT. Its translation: CASSRNTPGQGTSPLHF. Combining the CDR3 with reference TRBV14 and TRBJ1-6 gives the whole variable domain EAGVTQFPSHSVIEKGQTVTLRCDPISGHDNLYWYRRVMGKEIKFLLHFVKESKQDESGMPNNRFLAERTGGTYSTLKVQPAELEDSGVYFCASSRNTPGQGTSPLHFGNGTRLTVT.

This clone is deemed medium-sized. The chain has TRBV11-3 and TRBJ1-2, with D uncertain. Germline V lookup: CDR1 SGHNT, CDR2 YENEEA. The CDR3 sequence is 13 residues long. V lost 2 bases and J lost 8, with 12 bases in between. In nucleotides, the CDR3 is TGTGCCAGCAGCTTATCTGAGGGAGAGGGCTACACCTTC. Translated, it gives CASSLSEGEGYTF.

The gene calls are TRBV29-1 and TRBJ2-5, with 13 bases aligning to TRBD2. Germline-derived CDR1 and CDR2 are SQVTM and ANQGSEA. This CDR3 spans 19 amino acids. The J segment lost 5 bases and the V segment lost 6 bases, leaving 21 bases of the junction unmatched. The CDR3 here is CSVEPGLAGWSSRGETQYF. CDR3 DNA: TGCAGCGTCGAACCGGGACTAGCGGGGTGGAGTAGTCGAGGGGAGACCCAGTACTTC.

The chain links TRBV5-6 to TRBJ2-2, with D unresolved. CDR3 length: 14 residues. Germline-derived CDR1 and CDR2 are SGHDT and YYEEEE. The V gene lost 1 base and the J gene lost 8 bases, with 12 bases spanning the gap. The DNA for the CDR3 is TGTGCCAGCAGCTTGCTACTCCTTAATGGGGAGCTGTTTTTT. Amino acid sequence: CASSLLLLNGELFF.

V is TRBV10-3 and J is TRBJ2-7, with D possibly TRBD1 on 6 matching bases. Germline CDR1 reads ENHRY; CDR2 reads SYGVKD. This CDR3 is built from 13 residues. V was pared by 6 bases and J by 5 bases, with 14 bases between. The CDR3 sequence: CAIRPPGHHEQYF. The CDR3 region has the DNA TGTGCCATCAGACCTCCGGGACACCACGAGCAGTACTTC.

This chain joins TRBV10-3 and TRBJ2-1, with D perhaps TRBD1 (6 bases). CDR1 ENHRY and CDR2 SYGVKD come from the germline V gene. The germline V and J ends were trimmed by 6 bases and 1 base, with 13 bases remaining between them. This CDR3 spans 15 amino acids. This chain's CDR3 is CAISGLGGSYNEQFF. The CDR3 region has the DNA TGTGCCATCAGCGGGCTAGGGGGTTCCTACAATGAGCAGTTCTTC.

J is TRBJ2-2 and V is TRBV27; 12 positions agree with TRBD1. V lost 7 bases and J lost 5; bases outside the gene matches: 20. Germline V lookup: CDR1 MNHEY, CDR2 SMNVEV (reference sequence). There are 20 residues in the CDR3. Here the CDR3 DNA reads TGTGCCAGCAAATACGTAGGGCTGGGACAGGGGGCCCCGATGACCGGGGAGCTGTTTTTT. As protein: CASKYVGLGQGAPMTGELFF.

Here the CDR3 DNA reads TGTGCCAGCAGTTACTTGGGGACGCCTAATGAAAAACTGTTTTTT. As protein: CASSYLGTPNEKLFF. The chain has TRBV6-5 and TRBJ1-4; weak D call: TRBD1 (5 bases). The CDR3 consists of 15 residues. CDR1 and CDR2 from the germline V gene are MNHEY and SVGAGI. V dropped 1 base and J dropped 3 bases, with 9 bases sitting between them.

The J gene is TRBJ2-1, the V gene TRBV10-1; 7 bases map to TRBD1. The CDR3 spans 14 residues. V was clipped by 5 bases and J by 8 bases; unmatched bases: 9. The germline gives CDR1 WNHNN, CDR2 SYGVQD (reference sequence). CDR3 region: CASSRDSSHDEQFF. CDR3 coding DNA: TGCGCCAGCAGTAGGGACAGCTCTCACGATGAGCAGTTCTTC.

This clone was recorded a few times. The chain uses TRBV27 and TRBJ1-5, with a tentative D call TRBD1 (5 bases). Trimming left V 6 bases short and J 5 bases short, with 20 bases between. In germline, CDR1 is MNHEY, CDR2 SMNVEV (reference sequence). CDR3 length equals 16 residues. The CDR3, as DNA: TGTGCCAGCAGCCCCCTCGGGGGGAGCGGCTATCAGCCCCAGCATTTT. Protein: CASSPLGGSGYQPQHF.